The clone carrying this T cell receptor (beta chain) has just a few counts. These data come from a study of shared clonotypes between healthy human individuals. Data came from immunoSEQ multiplex PCR; TCRdb stores just in-frame clones and leaves some out. This sample has roughly 170,000 clones, with 65% to 80% found just once. Trimming at V came to 3 bases and at J to 5 bases, leaving 9 bases not matched to a gene. The CDR3 totals 17 residues. Per the germline V gene, CDR1 is SGDLS and CDR2 is YYNGEE. Sequenced input: memory CD4+ T cells sorted from blood. Noted subset: CD45RA-negative fraction. This TCR was recovered from a man aged 25 to 40 in good health. This rearrangement joins TRBV9 to TRBJ2-5; TRBD2 agrees at 14 bases. CDR3 DNA sequence: TGTGCCAGCAGCGAGGGACTAGCGGGAGTGGGGCACGAGACCCAGTACTTC. Encoded protein: CASSEGLAGVGHETQYF.